The 5 T cell receptor beta chains presented below share a single source sample, sequenced in a study of blood T cell repertoires in COVID-19. Sequenced by immunoSEQ multiplex PCR; TCRdb stores in-frame clones only, minus some. The sample contains 200,000 to 300,000 clones, around nine tenths of which appear only once. The sample taken for sequencing was peripheral blood. Every receptor here comes from a woman aged 55-69 years with COVID-19, enrolled during active disease.

J is TRBJ2-3 and V is TRBV19, with 9 bases matching TRBD2. In germline, CDR1 is LNHDA, CDR2 SQIVND (reference sequence). This CDR3 spans 14 amino acids. Trimming cost V 11 bases and J 1 base; bases outside gene matches: 7. The CDR3 region has the DNA TGTGCCGTACGCGGGAGGGATGGCACAGATACGCAGTATTTT. This translates into CAVRGRDGTDTQYF. Filled out from reference TRBV19 and TRBJ2-3, the complete variable domain reads DGGITQSPKYLFRKEGQNVTLSCEQNLNHDAMYWYRQDPGQGLRLIYYSQIVNDFQKGDIAEGYSVSREKKESFPLTVTSAQKNPTAFYLCAVRGRDGTDTQYFGPGTRLTVL.

Points on this clone: Other DNA sequences of this sample code for an identical CDR3. This chain connects TRBV9 to TRBJ1-6; 7 nucleotides align to TRBD1. The CDR3 extends over 15 amino acids. With 0 bases clipped from V and 3 bases from J, the junction kept 0 bases outside the gene matches. Germline V gene lookup returns CDR1 SGDLS and CDR2 YYNGEE. CDR3 amino acids: CASSVGQGYNSPLHF. CDR3 nucleotide sequence: TGTGCCAGCAGCGTAGGACAGGGCTATAATTCACCCCTCCACTTT. The full variable domain, in which reference TRBV9 and TRBJ1-6 provide the parts outside the CDR3, is DSGVTQTPKHLITATGQRVTLRCSPRSGDLSVYWYQQSLDQGLQFLIQYYNGEERAKGNILERFSAQQFPDLHSELNLSSLELGDSALYFCASSVGQGYNSPLHFGNGTRLTVT.

J is TRBJ1-1 and V is TRBV11-2; 7 bases are shared with TRBD1. Losses at the gene ends were 5 bases for V and 0 bases for J; bases not matched to a gene: 3. CDR1 is SGHAT, CDR2 FQNNGV, per germline. This CDR3 region has 14 residues. CDR3 in DNA: TGTGCCAGCAGCCAAGACAGGGTGAACACTGAAGCTTTCTTT. Amino acid sequence: CASSQDRVNTEAFF.

As to this clone: One end of the junction varies from germline; a read error may be responsible. The chain uses TRBV6-5 and TRBJ1-1; the D gene is possibly TRBD1 (5 bases). This CDR3 contains 13 residues. Germline-derived CDR1 and CDR2 are MNHEY and SVGAGI. The CDR3 DNA reads TGTGCCGGCAGTCGGGGGAAAGGCACTGAAGCTTTCTTT. Its protein is CAGSRGKGTEAFF.

This clone was counted only a few times. The genes are TRBV18 and TRBJ1-4; the match to TRBD1 covers 8 bases. This CDR3 region has 19 residues. Germline loops: CDR1 KGHSH, CDR2 LQKENI. V lost 0 bases and J lost 0; bases outside the gene matches: 9. The CDR3 is CASSPPRGQGHATNEKLFF. The CDR3 nucleotides are TGTGCCAGCTCACCACCCAGGGGGCAAGGCCACGCAACTAATGAAAAACTGTTTTTT.